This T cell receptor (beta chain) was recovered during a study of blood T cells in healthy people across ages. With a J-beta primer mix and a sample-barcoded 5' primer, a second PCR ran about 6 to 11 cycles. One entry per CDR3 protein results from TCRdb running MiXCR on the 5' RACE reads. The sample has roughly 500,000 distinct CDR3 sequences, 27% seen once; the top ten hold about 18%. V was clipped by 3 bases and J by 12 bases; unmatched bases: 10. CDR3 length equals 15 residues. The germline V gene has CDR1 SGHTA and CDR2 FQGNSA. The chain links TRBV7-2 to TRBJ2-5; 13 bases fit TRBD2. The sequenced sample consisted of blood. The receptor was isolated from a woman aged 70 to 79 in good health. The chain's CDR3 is CASSFTSGTSGAEYF. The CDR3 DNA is TGTGCCAGCAGCTTCACGTCCGGGACTAGCGGGGCAGAGTACTTC.